This TCR beta chain was documented in a study of T cells after yellow fever vaccination. Overall study context: Fractions of low cell number were prepared using SMART-Seq v4 Ultra Low Input.

Study outcomes and limitations: Any FACS-sorted repertoire could hold abundant clonotypes that contaminate it from the bulk population. Clones from primary vaccination mostly reappeared after the booster (about 97% CD4, approximately 91% CD8).

Synthesis of TCR cDNA relied on 5'RACE template switching, which attached a universal primer site and UMIs. TCRdb reanalysed the 5' RACE reads using MiXCR and keeps one entry per CDR3 protein. The sample shows 620,000 or so distinct CDR3 sequences, roughly a sixth of them seen only once. Germline CDR1 MNHEY, CDR2 SVGAGI. V trimming: 6 bases; J trimming: 5 bases; junction bases outside the gene matches: 4. The CDR3 sequence is 14 residues long. Only a few counts were recorded for this clonotype. Its antigen is still unknown. The rearrangement joins TRBV6-5 to TRBJ1-6; TRBD1 matches at 7 bases. The source is a young man who received the YFV17D yellow fever vaccine. Sequenced material: PBMCs, taken around 5 days after the first yellow fever vaccination. The CDR3 DNA reads TGTGCCAGCAGACAGGGGCGCCATAATTCACCCCTCCACTTT. This encodes CASRQGRHNSPLHF.